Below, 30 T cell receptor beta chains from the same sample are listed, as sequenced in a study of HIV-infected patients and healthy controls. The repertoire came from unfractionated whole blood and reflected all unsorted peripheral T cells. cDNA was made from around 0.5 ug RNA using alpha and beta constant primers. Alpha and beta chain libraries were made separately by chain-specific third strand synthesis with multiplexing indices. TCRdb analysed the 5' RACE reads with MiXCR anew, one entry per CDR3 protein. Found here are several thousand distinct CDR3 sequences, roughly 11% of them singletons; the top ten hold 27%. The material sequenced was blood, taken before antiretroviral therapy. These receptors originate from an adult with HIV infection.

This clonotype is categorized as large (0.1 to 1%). The CDR3 region is CSVRVDTEAFF. CDR3 sequence (DNA): TGCAGCGTCAGGGTAGACACTGAAGCTTTCTTT. The J gene is TRBJ1-1, the V gene TRBV29-1; possibly TRBD1 for D (5 bases). Germline loops: CDR1 SQVTM, CDR2 ANQGSEA. Trimming left V 6 bases short and J 3 bases short, with 8 bases between. This CDR3 region has 11 residues.

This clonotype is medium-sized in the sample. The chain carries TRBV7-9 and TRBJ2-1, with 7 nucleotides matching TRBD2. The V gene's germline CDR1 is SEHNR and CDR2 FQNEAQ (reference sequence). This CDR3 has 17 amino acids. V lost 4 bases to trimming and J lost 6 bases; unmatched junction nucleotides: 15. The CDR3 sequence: CASSYTPTSERGNEQFF. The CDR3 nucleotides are TGTGCCAGCAGCTATACCCCTACTAGCGAAAGGGGCAATGAGCAGTTCTTC.

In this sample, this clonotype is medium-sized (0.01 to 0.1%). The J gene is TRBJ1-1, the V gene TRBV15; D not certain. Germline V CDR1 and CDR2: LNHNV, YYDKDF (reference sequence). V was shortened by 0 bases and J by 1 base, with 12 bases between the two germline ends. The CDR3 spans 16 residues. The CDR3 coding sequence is TGTGCCACCAGCAGAGATTTCGCCACAGCGAACACTGAAGCTTTCTTT. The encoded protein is CATSRDFATANTEAFF. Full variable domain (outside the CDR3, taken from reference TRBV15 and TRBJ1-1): DAMVIQNPRYQVTQFGKPVTLSCSQTLNHNVMYWYQQKSSQAPKLLFHYYDKDFNNEADTPDNFQSRRPNTSFCFLDIRSPGLGDTAMYLCATSRDFATANTEAFFGQGTRLTVV.

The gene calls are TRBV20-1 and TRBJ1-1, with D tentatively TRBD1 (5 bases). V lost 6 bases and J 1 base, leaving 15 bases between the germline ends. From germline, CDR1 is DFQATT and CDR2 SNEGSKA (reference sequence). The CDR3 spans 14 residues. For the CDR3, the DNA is TGCAGTGCCCAAAGGGGCAGCTCGAACACTGAAGCTTTCTTT. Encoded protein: CSAQRGSSNTEAFF.

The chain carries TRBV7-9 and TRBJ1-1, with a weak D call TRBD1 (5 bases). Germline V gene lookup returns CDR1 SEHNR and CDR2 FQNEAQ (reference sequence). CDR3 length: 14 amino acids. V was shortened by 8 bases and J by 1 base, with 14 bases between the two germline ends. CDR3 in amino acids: CASGAYLRNTEAFF. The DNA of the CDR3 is TGTGCCAGCGGGGCATATCTGAGGAACACTGAAGCTTTCTTT.

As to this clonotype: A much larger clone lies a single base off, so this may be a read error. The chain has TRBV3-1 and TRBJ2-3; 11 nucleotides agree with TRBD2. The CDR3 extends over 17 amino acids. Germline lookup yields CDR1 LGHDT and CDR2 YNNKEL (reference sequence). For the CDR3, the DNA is TGTGCCAGCAACCAAGACTCGACTAGCGGGATCGCAGATACGCAGTATTTT. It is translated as CASNQDSTSGIADTQYF.

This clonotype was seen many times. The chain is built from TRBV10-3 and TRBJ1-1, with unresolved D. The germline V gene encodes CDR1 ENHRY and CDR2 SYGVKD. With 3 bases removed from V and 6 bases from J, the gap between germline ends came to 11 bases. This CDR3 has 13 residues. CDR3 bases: TGTGCCATCAGTGACCTTCTGCTTCCTGAAGCTTTCTTT. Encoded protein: CAISDLLLPEAFF.

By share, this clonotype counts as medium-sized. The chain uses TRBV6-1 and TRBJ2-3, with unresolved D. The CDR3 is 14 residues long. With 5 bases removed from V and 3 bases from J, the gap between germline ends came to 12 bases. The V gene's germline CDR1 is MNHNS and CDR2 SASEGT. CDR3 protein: CASSLGLVTDTQYF. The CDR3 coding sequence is TGTGCCAGCAGTTTAGGGCTAGTTACAGATACGCAGTATTTT.

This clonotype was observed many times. The CDR3 DNA follows: TGCGCCAGCTCCGGAGGTTACAGCATGAACACTGAAGCTTTCTTT. Its protein product is CASSGGYSMNTEAFF. J is TRBJ1-1 and V is TRBV5-1; no clear D gene. Germline CDR1 and CDR2: SGHRS and YFSETQ. With 7 bases removed from V and 0 bases from J, the gap between germline ends came to 16 bases. This CDR3 is 15 amino acids long.

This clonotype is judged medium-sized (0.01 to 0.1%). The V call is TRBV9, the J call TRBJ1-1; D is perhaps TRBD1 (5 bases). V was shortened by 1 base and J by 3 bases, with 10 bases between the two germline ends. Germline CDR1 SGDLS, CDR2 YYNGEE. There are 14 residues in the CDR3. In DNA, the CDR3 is TGTGCCAGCAGCGTAAAAGGGGACCACACTGAAGCTTTCTTT. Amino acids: CASSVKGDHTEAFF.

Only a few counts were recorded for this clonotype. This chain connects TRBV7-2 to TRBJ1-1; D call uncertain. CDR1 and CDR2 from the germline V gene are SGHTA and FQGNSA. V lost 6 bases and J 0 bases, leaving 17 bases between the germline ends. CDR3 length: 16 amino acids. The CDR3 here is CASSLPVETLNTEAFF. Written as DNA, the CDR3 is TGTGCCAGCAGTTTACCCGTCGAGACACTGAACACTGAAGCTTTCTTT.

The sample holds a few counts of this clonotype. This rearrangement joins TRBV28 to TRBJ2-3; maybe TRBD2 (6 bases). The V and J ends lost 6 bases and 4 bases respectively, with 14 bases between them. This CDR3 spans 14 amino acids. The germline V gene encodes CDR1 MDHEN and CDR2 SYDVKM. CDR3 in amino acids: CASSTRREADTQYF. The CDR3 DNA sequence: TGTGCCAGCAGCACGCGGAGGGAGGCAGATACGCAGTATTTT.

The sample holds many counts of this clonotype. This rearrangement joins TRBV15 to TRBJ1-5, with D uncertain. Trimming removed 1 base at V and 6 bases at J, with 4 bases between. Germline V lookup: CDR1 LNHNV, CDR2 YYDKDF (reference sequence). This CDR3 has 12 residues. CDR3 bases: TGTGCCACCAGCAGAGGGGTTCAGCCCCAGCATTTT. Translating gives CATSRGVQPQHF.

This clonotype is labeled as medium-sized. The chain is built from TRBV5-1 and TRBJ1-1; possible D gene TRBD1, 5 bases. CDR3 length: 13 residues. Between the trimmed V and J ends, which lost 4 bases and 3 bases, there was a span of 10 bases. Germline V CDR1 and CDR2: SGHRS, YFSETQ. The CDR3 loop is CASSPGGDTEAFF. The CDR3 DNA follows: TGCGCCAGCAGCCCCGGGGGGGACACTGAAGCTTTCTTT.

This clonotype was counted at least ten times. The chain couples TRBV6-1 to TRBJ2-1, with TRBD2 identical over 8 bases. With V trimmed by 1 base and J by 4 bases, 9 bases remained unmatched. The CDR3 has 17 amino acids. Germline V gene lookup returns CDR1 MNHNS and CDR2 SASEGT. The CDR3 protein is CASSEESITSGYNEQFF. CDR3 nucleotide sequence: TGTGCCAGCAGTGAAGAATCGATAACTAGCGGTTACAATGAGCAGTTCTTC.

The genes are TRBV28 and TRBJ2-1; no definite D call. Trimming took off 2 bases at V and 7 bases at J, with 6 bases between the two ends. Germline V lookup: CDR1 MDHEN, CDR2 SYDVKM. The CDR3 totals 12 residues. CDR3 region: CASSLTANEQFF. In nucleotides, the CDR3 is TGTGCCAGCAGTTTAACCGCTAATGAGCAGTTCTTC.

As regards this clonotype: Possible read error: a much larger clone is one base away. The CDR3 bases are TGTGCCAGCAGTTTAGGAGGGGGCTCTGGGGCCAACGTCCCGACTTTC. Protein: CASSLGGGSGANVPTF. V and J are TRBV12-3 or TRBV12-4 and TRBJ2-6; 7 nucleotides align to TRBD1. The CDR3 contains 16 residues.

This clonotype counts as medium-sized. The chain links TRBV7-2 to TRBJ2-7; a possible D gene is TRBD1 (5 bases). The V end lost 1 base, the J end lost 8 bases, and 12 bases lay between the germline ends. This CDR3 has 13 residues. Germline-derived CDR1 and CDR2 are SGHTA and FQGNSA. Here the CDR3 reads CASSLEGHQKQYF. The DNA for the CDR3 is TGTGCCAGCAGCTTAGAAGGACACCAAAAGCAGTACTTC.

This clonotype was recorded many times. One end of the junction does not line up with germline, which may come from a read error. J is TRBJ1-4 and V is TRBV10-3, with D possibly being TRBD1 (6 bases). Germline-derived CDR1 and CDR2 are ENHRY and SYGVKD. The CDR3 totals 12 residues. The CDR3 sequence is CAISESRGDKLF. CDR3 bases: TGTGCCATCAGTGAGTCGAGAGGGGACAAGCTTTTT.

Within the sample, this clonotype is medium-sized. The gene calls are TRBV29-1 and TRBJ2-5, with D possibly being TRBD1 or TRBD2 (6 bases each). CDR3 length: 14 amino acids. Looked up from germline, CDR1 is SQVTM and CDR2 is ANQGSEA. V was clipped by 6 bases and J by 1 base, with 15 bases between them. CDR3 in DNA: TGCAGCGTGCACGCGCGGGACACCCAAGAGACCCAGTACTTC. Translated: CSVHARDTQETQYF.

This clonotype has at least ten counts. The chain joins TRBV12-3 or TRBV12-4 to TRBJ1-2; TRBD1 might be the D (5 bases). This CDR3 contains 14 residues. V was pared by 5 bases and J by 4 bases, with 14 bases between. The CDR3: CASSPSGAPYGYTF. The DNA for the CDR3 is TGTGCCAGCAGTCCTTCTGGGGCCCCCTATGGCTACACCTTC.

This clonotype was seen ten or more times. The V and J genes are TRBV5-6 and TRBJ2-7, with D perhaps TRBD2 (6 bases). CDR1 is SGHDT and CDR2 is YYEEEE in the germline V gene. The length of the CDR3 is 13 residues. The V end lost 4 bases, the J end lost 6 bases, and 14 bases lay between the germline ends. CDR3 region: CASSPGSLGEQYF. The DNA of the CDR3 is TGTGCCAGCAGCCCCGGGAGTCTGGGCGAGCAGTACTTC.

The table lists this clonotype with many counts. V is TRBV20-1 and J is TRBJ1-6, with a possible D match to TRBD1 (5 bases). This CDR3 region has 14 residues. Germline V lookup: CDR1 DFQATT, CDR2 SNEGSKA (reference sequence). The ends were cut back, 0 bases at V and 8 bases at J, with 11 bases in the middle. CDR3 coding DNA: TGCAGTGCTAGAGATATTGGGGGTGATTCACCCCTCCACTTT. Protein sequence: CSARDIGGDSPLHF.

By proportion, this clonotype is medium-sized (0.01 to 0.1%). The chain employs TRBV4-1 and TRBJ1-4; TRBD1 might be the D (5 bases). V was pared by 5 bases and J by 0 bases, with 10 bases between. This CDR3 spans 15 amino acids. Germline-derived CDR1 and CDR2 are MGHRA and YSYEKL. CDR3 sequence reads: CASSTGHPTNEKLFF. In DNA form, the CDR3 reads TGCGCCAGCAGCACCGGACACCCAACTAATGAAAAACTGTTTTTT.

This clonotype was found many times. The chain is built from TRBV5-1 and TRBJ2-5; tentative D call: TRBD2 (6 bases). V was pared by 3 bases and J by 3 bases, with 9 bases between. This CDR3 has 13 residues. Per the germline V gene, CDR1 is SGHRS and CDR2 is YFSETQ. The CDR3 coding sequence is TGCGCCAGCAGCTGGGACTTAAAAGAGACCCAGTACTTC. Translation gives CASSWDLKETQYF.

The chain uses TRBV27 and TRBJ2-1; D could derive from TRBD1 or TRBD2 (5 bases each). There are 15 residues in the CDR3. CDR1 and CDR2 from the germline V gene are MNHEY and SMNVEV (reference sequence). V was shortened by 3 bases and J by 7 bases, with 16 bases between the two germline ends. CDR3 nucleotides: TGTGCCAGCAGTTTGGTGGGGGAGTATAGGAATGAGCAGTTCTTC. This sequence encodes CASSLVGEYRNEQFF.

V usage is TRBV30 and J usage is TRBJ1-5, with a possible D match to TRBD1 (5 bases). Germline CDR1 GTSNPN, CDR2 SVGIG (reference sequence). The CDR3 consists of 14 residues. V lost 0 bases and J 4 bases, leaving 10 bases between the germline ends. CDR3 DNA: TGTGCCTGGAGTGTACTGGAGGGGAATCAGCCCCAGCATTTT. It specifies CAWSVLEGNQPQHF. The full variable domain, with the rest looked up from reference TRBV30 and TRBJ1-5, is SQTIHQWPATLVQPVGSPLSLECTVEGTSNPNLYWYRQAAGRGLQLLFYSVGIGQISSEVPQNLSASRPQDRQFILSSKKLLLSDSGFYLCAWSVLEGNQPQHFGDGTRLSIL.

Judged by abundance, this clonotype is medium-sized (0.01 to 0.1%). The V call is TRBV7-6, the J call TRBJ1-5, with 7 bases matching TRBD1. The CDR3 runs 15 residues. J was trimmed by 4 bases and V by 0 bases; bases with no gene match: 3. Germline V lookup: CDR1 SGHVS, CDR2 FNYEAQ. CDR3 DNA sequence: TGTGCCAGCAGCTTAGCGACAGGGAGGAATCAGCCCCAGCATTTT. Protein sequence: CASSLATGRNQPQHF.

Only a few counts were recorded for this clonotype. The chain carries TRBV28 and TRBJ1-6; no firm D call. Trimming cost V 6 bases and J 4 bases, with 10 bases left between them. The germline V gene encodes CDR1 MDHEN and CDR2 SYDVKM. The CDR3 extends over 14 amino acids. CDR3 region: CASSALGYNSPLHF. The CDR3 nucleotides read TGTGCCAGCAGCGCTCTAGGGTATAATTCACCCCTCCACTTT.

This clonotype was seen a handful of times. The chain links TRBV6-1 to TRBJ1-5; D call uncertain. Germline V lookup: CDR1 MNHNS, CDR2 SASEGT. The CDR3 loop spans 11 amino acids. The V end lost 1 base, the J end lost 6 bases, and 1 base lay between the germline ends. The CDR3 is CASSEVQPQHF. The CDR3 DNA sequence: TGTGCCAGCAGTGAAGTTCAGCCCCAGCATTTT.